This T cell receptor beta chain was sequenced in a study of T cell changes during pregnancy in multiple sclerosis. CDR3 size: 16 residues. V dropped 4 bases and J dropped 6; count of bases not matched to a gene: 11. Germline-derived CDR1 and CDR2 are LGHNA and YNFKEQ. Produced via immunoSEQ multiplex PCR; TCRdb's table is partial and in-frame only. The table lists over 50,000 clones, 87% of them singletons. The J gene is TRBJ1-4, the V gene TRBV4-2; the match to TRBD1 covers 7 bases. The sample consisted of peripheral blood from another person, used as feeder cells. The sequence was collected from a human donor whose cells served as feeder cells for cultures in a pregnancy study. CDR3: CASSLQITGVDEKLFF. The CDR3 DNA is TGTGCCAGCAGCCTACAAATAACAGGGGTTGATGAAAAACTGTTTTTT.